This TCR beta chain emerged from a study of T cells after yellow fever vaccination. Study-level results: When the response was secondary, it was weaker but reached its peak faster, day 5 versus 15. Post-booster repertoires again held most primary-vaccination clones (about 96% CD4, roughly 88% CD8). Abundant contaminating clonotypes from the bulk population could appear in FACS-sorted repertoires.

For TCR, cDNA came from 5'RACE template switching, which added a universal primer site and UMIs. TCRdb itself ran the 5' RACE reads through MiXCR, one entry per CDR3 protein. This table has just under 600,000 distinct CDR3 sequences, roughly 12% appearing once. This CDR3 has 14 amino acids. The germline V gene encodes CDR1 SEHNR and CDR2 FQNEAQ (reference sequence). The ends lost 3 bases at V and 9 bases at J; junction bases unmatched: 5. A few counts support this clonotype. Its cognate antigen is unknown. This receptor was taken from a man aged 25 to 40 who received the YFV17D yellow fever vaccine. Sequences were derived from PBMCs, sampled on the day of the yellow fever booster vaccination. The rearrangement joins TRBV7-9 to TRBJ2-1; 10 positions agree with TRBD2. The chain's CDR3 is CASSLASGSSEQFF. CDR3 in DNA: TGTGCCAGCAGCTTGGCTAGCGGGAGTAGTGAGCAGTTCTTC.